These 11 T cell receptor beta chains share one sample of origin, sequenced in a study of cytomegalovirus exposure and HLA in healthy donors. The data were produced by immunoSEQ multiplex PCR, yet TCRdb's version contains in-frame clones alone and is incomplete. The table lists 40,000 to 55,000 clones, over 85% of them singletons. Sample: PBMCs. These receptor sequences come from a woman under 30 in good health and CMV-seronegative.

This chain connects TRBV5-6 to TRBJ2-5; 7 bases map to TRBD2. Germline V gives CDR1 SGHDT, CDR2 YYEEEE. The CDR3 contains 14 residues. V was clipped by 5 bases and J by 3 bases; unmatched bases: 7. CDR3 amino acids: CASRRRGFEETQYF. The CDR3 coding sequence is TGTGCCAGCAGACGGCGGGGGTTCGAAGAGACCCAGTACTTC.

The J gene is TRBJ2-3, the V gene TRBV28; possibly TRBD1 for D (5 bases). The V gene's germline CDR1 is MDHEN and CDR2 SYDVKM. This CDR3 has 13 amino acids. The V end was cut by 1 base, the J end by 5 bases, with 7 bases between. Here the CDR3 DNA reads TGTGCCAGCAGTTTATTTAGGGGAGATACGCAGTATTTT. It translates to CASSLFRGDTQYF.

The rearrangement joins TRBV19 to TRBJ2-1, with 8 bases fitting TRBD2. J was trimmed by 7 bases and V by 5 bases; bases with no gene match: 4. The germline V gene has CDR1 LNHDA and CDR2 SQIVND (reference sequence). The CDR3 contains 13 residues. The DNA for the CDR3 is TGTGCCAGTAGTCGGACTAGCCAAAATGAGCAGTTCTTC. Translation gives CASSRTSQNEQFF.

The chain recombines TRBV5-4 with TRBJ2-7; D unclear. The CDR3 has 13 amino acids. Trimming took 0 bases from V and 5 from J, leaving 9 bases between them. Germline assignment: CDR1 SGHNT and CDR2 YYREEE (reference sequence). DNA of the CDR3: TGTGCCAGCAGCTTGGTTTACTCGAACGAGCAGTACTTC. Its translation is CASSLVYSNEQYF.

The chain joins TRBV13 to TRBJ1-3; 7 nucleotides line up with TRBD1. The CDR3 contains 14 residues. Trimming took 5 bases from V and 2 from J; bases not matched to a gene: 3. Germline CDR1 and CDR2: PRHDT and FYEKMQ (reference sequence). CDR3 nucleotides: TGTGCCAGCAGCCGAGGACAGGCTGGAAACACCATATATTTT. Translating it yields CASSRGQAGNTIYF.

The chain recombines TRBV11-3 with TRBJ2-3; 10 bases fit TRBD2. The CDR3 loop spans 12 amino acids. With 4 bases clipped from V and 9 bases from J, the junction kept 1 base outside the gene matches. Germline-derived CDR1 and CDR2 are SGHNT and YENEEA. CDR3 DNA sequence: TGTGCCAGCAGCTCTAGCGGGAGAACGCAGTATTTT. Amino acid sequence: CASSSSGRTQYF.

The chain has TRBV6-1 and TRBJ1-1; possible D gene TRBD1, 6 bases. The CDR3 loop spans 13 amino acids. V gave up 6 bases and J gave up 9 bases, with 17 bases separating them. Per the germline V gene, CDR1 is MNHNS and CDR2 is SASEGT. The CDR3 region is CASREGGVMQAFF. As DNA, the CDR3 is TGTGCCAGCAGGGAGGGGGGGGTGATGCAAGCTTTCTTT.

The rearrangement uses TRBV14 and TRBJ1-1, with 7 bases that match TRBD1. CDR1 and CDR2 from the germline V gene are SGHDN and FVKESK. CDR3 size: 12 residues. V gave up 6 bases and J gave up 5 bases; unmatched junction bases: 3. CDR3 coding DNA: TGTGCCAGCAGACAGGGGCAAACTGAAGCTTTCTTT. Translating it yields CASRQGQTEAFF.

This chain links TRBV28 with TRBJ1-2, with TRBD1 matching over 12 bases. J was trimmed by 8 bases and V by 6 bases; bases with no gene match: 22. The CDR3 is 19 amino acids. Germline loops: CDR1 MDHEN, CDR2 SYDVKM. CDR3 in DNA: TGTGCCAGCAGCCTATATGGGGAAGGGGGACAGGGGGCCCTCGTGGGCTACACCTTC. It is translated as CASSLYGEGGQGALVGYTF.

The rearrangement uses TRBV11-2 and TRBJ2-2; 8 bases fit TRBD2. CDR3 length equals 18 residues. Trimming at V came to 2 bases and at J to 1 base, leaving 9 bases not matched to a gene. The germline CDR1 and CDR2 sequences are SGHAT and FQNNGV. The chain's CDR3 is CASSLWAWAGGNTGELFF. The CDR3 bases are TGTGCCAGCAGCTTATGGGCCTGGGCGGGGGGGAACACCGGGGAGCTGTTTTTT.

J is TRBJ1-1 and V is TRBV15; no firm D call. This CDR3 has 12 residues. With 6 bases removed from V and 2 bases from J, the gap between germline ends came to 7 bases. CDR1 LNHNV and CDR2 YYDKDF come from the germline V gene (reference sequence). CDR3 amino acids: CATSSPNTEAFF. The CDR3 nucleotides read TGTGCCACCAGTTCTCCCAACACTGAAGCTTTCTTT.